Below, one TCR beta chain is given with its context. Its antigen is unidentified. Assay used: immunoSEQ multiplex PCR; TCRdb lists only in-frame clones, some missing. The table has over 95,000 clones, approximately 87% seen once. The data derive from a study of T cell responses to AZD1222 COVID-19 vaccine. Study-level background: Pooled samples include second doses given at about 4 or 12 weeks. General study findings and limits: Donor demographics were predominantly white British with a female majority; clonal diversity may be underestimated. Spike regions recognized by vaccine-associated CD4 TCRs spanned the protein, led by 160-218 and 743-854. Unmutated variant regions reportedly attract nearly half of all spike-specific TCRs.

The receptor comes from an adult in good health. This specimen was peripheral blood, taken on day 0 of AZD1222 vaccination.

The CDR3 loop reads CASRELNTEAFF. In nucleotides, the CDR3 is TGTGCCAGCAGGGAACTGAACACTGAAGCTTTCTTT. V is TRBV28 and J is TRBJ1-1; D gene ambiguous. The CDR3 is 12 residues long. V was trimmed by 6 bases and J by 0 bases, leaving 5 bases between them. Germline V gene data show CDR1 as MDHEN and CDR2 as SYDVKM.